The present T cell receptor (beta chain) was sequenced within a study of blood T cell repertoires in COVID-19. Cohort allocation depended upon clinical history that participants reported. The CDR3 loop spans 14 amino acids. Germline V gives CDR1 MNHEY, CDR2 SMNVEV (reference sequence). Unmatched junction bases numbered 2, after V lost 3 bases and J lost 4 bases. As originally analysed: From reference gene primer amplification, estimates of nucleated cell counts were derived. The repertoire was sequenced with immunoSEQ multiplex PCR; TCRdb's copy has only in-frame clones and lacks some. For V, J and clone size, that table is used; D and trimming come from the DNA. This sample has some 250,000 clones; 70% to 90% occur once, and the top ten carry around 16%.

This chain connects TRBV27 to TRBJ1-5; 8 nucleotides agree with TRBD1. The TCR was taken from a young man who had recovered from COVID-19. Sequenced: PBMCs or T cells enriched from blood (not recorded which). The CDR3 region has the DNA TGTGCCAGCAGTTTGACAGGGGATAATCAGCCCCAGCATTTT. Protein product: CASSLTGDNQPQHF.